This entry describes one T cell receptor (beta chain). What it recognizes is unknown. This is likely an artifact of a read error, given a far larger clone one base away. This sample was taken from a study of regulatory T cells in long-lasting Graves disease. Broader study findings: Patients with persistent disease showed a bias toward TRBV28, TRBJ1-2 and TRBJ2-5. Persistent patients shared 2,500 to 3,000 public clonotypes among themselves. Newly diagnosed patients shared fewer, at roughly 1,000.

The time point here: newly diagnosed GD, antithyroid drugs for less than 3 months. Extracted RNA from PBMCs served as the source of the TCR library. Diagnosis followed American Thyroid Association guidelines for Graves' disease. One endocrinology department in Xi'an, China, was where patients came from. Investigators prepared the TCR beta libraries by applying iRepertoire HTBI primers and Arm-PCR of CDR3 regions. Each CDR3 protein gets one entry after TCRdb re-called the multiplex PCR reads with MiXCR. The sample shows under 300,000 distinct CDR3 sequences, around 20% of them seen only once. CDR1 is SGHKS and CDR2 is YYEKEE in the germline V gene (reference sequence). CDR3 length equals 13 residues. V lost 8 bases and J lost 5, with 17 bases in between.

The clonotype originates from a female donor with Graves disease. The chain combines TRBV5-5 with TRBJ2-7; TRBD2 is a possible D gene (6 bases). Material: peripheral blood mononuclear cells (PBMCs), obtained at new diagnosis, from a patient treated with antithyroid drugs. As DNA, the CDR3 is TGTGCCAGTAGTATAGCCGGGGGTGACGAGCAGTACTTC. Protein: CASSIAGGDEQYF.